Listed below are T cell receptor beta chains from one sample, sequenced in a study of CD8+ T cells in alopecia areata. TCRdb's table, derived via immunoSEQ multiplex PCR, lists solely in-frame clones and lacks some. This table has around 97,000 clones, under 90% appearing once. The sample here was CD8+ T cells sorted from blood, taken at approximately week 34, from a patient treated with tofacitinib. Source of these receptors: a human donor with alopecia areata. The CDR3 runs from the conserved cysteine through the conserved F or W. The order of the fields is J gene, clone size, D gene, V gene, CDR3 protein, CDR3 DNA. A D gene is named only where the DNA matches it firmly. A clone size is listed for some rows: how often the clone was seen (once, few, many), or a class if it is expanded.

TRBJ2-1 - TRBD2 TRBV7-8 CASSYGTSAYNEQFF TGTGCCAGCAGCTATGGGACTAGCGCCTACAATGAGCAGTTCTTC
TRBJ2-1 - - TRBV4-1 CASSLGPDNEQFF TGCGCCAGCAGCCTAGGACCTGACAATGAGCAGTTCTTC
TRBJ2-7 - - TRBV6-6 CASNSGLVALDEQYF TGTGCCAGCAACTCCGGACTGGTCGCGTTGGACGAGCAGTACTTC
TRBJ1-2 - TRBD1 TRBV4-1 CASSQEDQGDGYTF TGCGCCAGCAGCCAAGAAGACCAGGGGGACGGCTACACCTTC
TRBJ2-2 - - TRBV25-1 CASSESGELFF TGTGCCAGCAGTGAATCCGGGGAGCTGTTTTTT
TRBJ2-7 once TRBD1 TRBV29-1 CSVEGGDRVRYF TGCAGCGTTGAAGGTGGGGACAGGGTGAGGTACTTC
TRBJ1-1 - - TRBV7-9 CASRIEENTEAFF TGTGCCAGCAGGATTGAGGAAAACACTGAAGCTTTCTTT
TRBJ2-2 - - TRBV4-1 CASSQDGAGELFF TGCGCCAGCAGCCAAGATGGGGCCGGGGAGCTGTTTTTT
TRBJ2-5 - - TRBV7-9 CASTSTSGAYEETQYF TGTGCCAGCACCTCGACCTCCGGGGCCTACGAGGAGACCCAGTACTTC
TRBJ1-4 - TRBD1 TRBV7-8 CASSLVAGQVEKLFF TGTGCCAGCAGCTTAGTCGCGGGACAGGTTGAAAAACTGTTTTTT
TRBJ1-2 - - TRBV29-1 CSVAGGLGVYGYTF TGCAGCGTTGCCGGGGGATTGGGGGTCTATGGCTACACCTTC
TRBJ2-6 - TRBD1 TRBV6-1 CASSGTGDGANVLTF TGTGCCAGCAGTGGAACAGGGGACGGGGCCAACGTCCTGACTTTC
TRBJ1-2 - - TRBV30 CAWSVIGTNYGYTF TGTGCCTGGAGTGTAATCGGCACAAACTATGGCTACACCTTC
TRBJ2-7 - TRBD1 TRBV7-4 CASSPRGQGDEQYF TGTGCCAGCAGCCCCCGGGGACAGGGAGACGAGCAGTACTTC
TRBJ2-7 - - TRBV6-4 CASSAGSYGPYEQYF TGTGCCAGCAGTGCAGGTTCATACGGGCCATACGAGCAGTACTTC
TRBJ1-1 - - TRBV4-1 CASSQHGTANTEAFF TGCGCCAGCAGCCAACACGGGACTGCGAACACTGAAGCTTTCTTT
TRBJ2-1 - TRBD2 TRBV9 CASSVMGGHNEQFF TGTGCCAGCAGCGTAATGGGAGGGCATAATGAGCAGTTCTTC
TRBJ1-1 - - TRBV5-1 CASSLGPSGTEAFF TGCGCCAGCAGCTTGGGCCCTTCGGGAACTGAAGCTTTCTTT
TRBJ2-2 - - TRBV19 CASSNTGELFF TGTGCCAGTAGTAACACCGGGGAGCTGTTTTTT
TRBJ2-1 - TRBD2 TRBV5-4 CASSLFPETSGHEQFF TGTGCCAGCAGCTTGTTTCCCGAGACTAGCGGCCATGAGCAGTTCTTC
TRBJ2-3 - TRBD1 TRBV5-1 CASSLGYADRGGTDTQYF TGCGCCAGCAGCTTGGGGTATGCGGACAGGGGAGGCACAGATACGCAGTATTTT
TRBJ2-1 once TRBD2 TRBV6-5 CASSAGGPQNNEQFF TGTGCCAGCAGTGCGGGGGGGCCCCAAAACAATGAGCAGTTCTTC
TRBJ2-2 - - TRBV9 CASSVGATGELFF TGTGCCAGCAGCGTAGGTGCAACCGGGGAGCTGTTTTTT
TRBJ1-4 - - TRBV7-9 CASSSQGNEKLFF TGTGCCAGCAGCTCCCAGGGAAATGAAAAACTGTTTTTT
TRBJ2-5 - - TRBV7-9 CASSEPDLPQETQYF TGTGCCAGCAGCGAGCCAGATTTGCCCCAAGAGACCCAGTACTTC
TRBJ2-7 - - TRBV11-2 CASSWNQDSSYEQYF TGTGCCAGCAGCTGGAACCAGGACAGTTCCTACGAGCAGTACTTC
TRBJ2-3 - - TRBV9 CASSVGWGLSTDTQYF TGTGCCAGCAGCGTAGGCTGGGGCCTAAGCACAGATACGCAGTATTTT
TRBJ2-5 - - TRBV30 CAWSVLHLAETQYF TGTGCCTGGAGTGTACTTCATCTAGCTGAGACCCAGTACTTC
TRBJ1-1 - - TRBV27 CASSLSPGVGAFF TGTGCCAGCAGTTTATCGCCAGGGGTAGGAGCTTTCTTT
TRBJ2-1 - TRBD1 TRBV9 CASSQDRGKDNEQFF TGTGCCAGCAGCCAAGACAGGGGTAAGGACAATGAGCAGTTCTTC
TRBJ1-2 - - TRBV5-1 CASSQYQGLGYTF TGCGCCAGCAGCCAGTACCAGGGTTTGGGCTACACCTTC
TRBJ2-1 - TRBD1 TRBV29-1 CSTGQGDNNEQFF TGCAGCACAGGACAGGGGGATAACAATGAGCAGTTCTTC
TRBJ2-5 - - TRBV9 CASSGSENVQETQYF TGTGCCAGCAGCGGGTCCGAAAACGTCCAAGAGACCCAGTACTTC
TRBJ2-1 once TRBD2 TRBV4-1 CASSQGGGLAYNEQFF TGCGCCAGCAGCCAAGGGGGGGGACTAGCCTACAATGAGCAGTTCTTC
TRBJ1-4 - - TRBV14 CASSQVGEEKLFF TGTGCCAGCAGCCAAGTAGGAGAGGAAAAACTGTTTTTT
TRBJ2-1 - - TRBV7-6 CASSRGDNEQFF TGTGCCAGCAGCAGAGGTGACAATGAGCAGTTCTTC
TRBJ2-2 - TRBD2 TRBV2 CASSWTSGGNTGELFF TGTGCCAGCAGTTGGACTAGCGGGGGGAACACCGGGGAGCTGTTTTTT
TRBJ2-1 - TRBD1 TRBV6-5 CASSPPGQGGNEQFF TGTGCCAGCAGCCCCCCGGGACAGGGAGGCAATGAGCAGTTCTTC
TRBJ2-1 few - TRBV29-1 CSVEDPDRSGYNEQFF TGCAGCGTTGAAGATCCCGACAGGTCGGGCTACAATGAGCAGTTCTTC
TRBJ2-3 once - TRBV30 CAWAHQGQITDTRYF TGTGCCTGGGCGCATCAGGGGCAGATCACAGATACGCGGTATTTT
TRBJ1-4 - - TRBV7-9 CASSPIVFGNEKLFF TGTGCCAGCAGCCCTATCGTTTTTGGTAATGAAAAACTGTTTTTT